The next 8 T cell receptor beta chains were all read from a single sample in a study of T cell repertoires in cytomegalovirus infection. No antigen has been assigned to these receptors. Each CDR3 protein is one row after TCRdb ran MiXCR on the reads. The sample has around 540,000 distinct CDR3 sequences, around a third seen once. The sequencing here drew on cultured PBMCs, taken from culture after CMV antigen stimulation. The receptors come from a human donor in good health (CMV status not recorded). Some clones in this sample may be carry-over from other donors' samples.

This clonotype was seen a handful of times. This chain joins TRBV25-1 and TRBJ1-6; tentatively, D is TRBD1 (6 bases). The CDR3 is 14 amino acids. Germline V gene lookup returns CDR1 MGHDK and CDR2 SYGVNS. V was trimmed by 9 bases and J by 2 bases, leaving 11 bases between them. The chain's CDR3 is CASSRDTYNSPLHF. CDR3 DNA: TGTGCCAGTTCCCGGGACACCTATAATTCACCCCTCCACTTT.

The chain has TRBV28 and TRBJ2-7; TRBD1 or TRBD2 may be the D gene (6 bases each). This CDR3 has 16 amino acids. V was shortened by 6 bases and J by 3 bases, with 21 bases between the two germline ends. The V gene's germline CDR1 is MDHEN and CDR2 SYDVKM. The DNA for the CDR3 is TGTGCCAGCAGGGGCATAATTGGGGGGCTAGACTACGAGCAGTACTTC. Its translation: CASRGIIGGLDYEQYF.

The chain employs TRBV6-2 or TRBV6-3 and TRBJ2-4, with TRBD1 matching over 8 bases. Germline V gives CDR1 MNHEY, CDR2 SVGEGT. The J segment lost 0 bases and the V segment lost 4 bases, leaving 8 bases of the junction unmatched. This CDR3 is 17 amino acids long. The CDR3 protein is CASSSRWQGAAKNIQYF. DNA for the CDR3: TGTGCCAGCAGTTCTCGGTGGCAGGGGGCAGCCAAAAACATTCAGTACTTC.

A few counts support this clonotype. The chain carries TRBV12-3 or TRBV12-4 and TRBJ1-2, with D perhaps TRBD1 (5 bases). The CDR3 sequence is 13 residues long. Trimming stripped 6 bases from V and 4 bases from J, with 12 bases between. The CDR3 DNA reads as TGTGCCAGCAGAGCCAGGGAAGCCTATGGCTACACCTTC. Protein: CASRAREAYGYTF.

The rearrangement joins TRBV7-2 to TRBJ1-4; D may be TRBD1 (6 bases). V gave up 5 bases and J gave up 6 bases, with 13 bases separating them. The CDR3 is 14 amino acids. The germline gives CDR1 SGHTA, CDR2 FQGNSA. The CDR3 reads CASSETQGDEKLFF. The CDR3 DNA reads TGTGCCAGCAGCGAAACACAGGGCGATGAAAAACTGTTTTTT.

The CDR3 region is CASSRSQVEKLFF. For the CDR3, the DNA is TGTGCCAGCAGCCGTTCCCAAGTCGAAAAACTGTTTTTT. The V call is TRBV7-2, the J call TRBJ1-4; D remains unclear. Germline CDR1 SGHTA, CDR2 FQGNSA. V dropped 5 bases and J dropped 8 bases, with 12 bases sitting between them. There are 13 residues in the CDR3.

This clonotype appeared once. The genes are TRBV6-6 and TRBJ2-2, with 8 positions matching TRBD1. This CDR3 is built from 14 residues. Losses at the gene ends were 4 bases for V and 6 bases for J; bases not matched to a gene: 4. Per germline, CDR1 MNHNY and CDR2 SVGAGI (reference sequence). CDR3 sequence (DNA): TGTGCCAGCAGTTTCGGGACAGGTTCCGGGGAGCTGTTTTTT. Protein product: CASSFGTGSGELFF.

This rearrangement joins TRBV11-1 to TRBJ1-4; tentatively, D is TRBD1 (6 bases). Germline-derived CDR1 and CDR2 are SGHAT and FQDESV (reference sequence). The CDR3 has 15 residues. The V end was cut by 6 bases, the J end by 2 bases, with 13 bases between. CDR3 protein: CASSRRGATNEKLFF. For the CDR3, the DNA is TGTGCCAGCAGTCGACGGGGGGCGACTAATGAAAAACTGTTTTTT.